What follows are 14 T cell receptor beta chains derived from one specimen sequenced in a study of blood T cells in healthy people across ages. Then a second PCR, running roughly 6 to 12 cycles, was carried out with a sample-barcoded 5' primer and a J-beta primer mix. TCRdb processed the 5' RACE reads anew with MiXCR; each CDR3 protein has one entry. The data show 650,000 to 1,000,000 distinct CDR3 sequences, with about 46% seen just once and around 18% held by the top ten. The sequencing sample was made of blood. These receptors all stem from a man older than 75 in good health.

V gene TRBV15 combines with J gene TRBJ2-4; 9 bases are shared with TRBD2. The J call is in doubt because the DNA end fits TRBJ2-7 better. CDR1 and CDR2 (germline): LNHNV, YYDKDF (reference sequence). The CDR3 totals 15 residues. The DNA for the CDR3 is TGTGCCACCAGCAGGACAGGCGGGAGGGACTACGAGCAGTACTTC. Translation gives CATSRTGGRDYEQYF.

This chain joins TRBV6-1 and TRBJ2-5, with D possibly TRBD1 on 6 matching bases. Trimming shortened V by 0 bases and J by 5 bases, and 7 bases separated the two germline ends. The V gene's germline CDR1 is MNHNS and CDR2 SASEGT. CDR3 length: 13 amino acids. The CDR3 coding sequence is TGTGCCAGCAGTGAAGCCAGGGGCGAGACCCAGTACTTC. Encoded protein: CASSEARGETQYF.

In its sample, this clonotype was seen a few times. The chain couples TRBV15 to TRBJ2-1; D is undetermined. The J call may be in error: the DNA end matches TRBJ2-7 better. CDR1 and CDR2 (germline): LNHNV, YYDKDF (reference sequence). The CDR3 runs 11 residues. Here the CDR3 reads CATSSYNEQYF. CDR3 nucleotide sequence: TGTGCCACCAGCTCCTACAATGAGCAGTACTTC.

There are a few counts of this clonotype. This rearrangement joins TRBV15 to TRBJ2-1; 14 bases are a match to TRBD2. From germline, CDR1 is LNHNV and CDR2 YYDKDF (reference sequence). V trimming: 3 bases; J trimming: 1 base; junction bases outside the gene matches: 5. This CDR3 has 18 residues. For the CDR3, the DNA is TGTGCCACCAGCAGCCCGGGACTAGCGGGAGTATCCTACAATGAGCAGTTCTTC. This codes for CATSSPGLAGVSYNEQFF.

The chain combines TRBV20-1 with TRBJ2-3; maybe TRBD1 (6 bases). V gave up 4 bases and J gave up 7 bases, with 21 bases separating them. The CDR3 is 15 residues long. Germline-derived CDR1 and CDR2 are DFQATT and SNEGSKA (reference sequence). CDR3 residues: CSATPPVQGSNTQYF. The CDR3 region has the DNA TGCAGTGCTACCCCCCCGGTACAGGGATCGAATACGCAGTATTTT.

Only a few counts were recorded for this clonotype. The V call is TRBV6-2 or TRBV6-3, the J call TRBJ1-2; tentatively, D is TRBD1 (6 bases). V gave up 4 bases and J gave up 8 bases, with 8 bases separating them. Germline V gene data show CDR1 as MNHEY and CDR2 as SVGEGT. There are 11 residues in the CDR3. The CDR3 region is CASSWTDGYTF. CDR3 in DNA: TGTGCCAGCAGTTGGACAGACGGCTACACCTTC.

CDR3 nucleotide sequence: TGCAGTGCGACTAAAGGAGCGGGAGGGACAGATACGCAGTATTTT. This sequence encodes CSATKGAGGTDTQYF. V usage is TRBV20-1 and J usage is TRBJ2-3; 10 bases fit TRBD2. The CDR3 extends over 15 amino acids. J lost 3 bases, V lost 6 bases, and 9 bases had no gene match. The germline V gene has CDR1 DFQATT and CDR2 SNEGSKA (reference sequence).

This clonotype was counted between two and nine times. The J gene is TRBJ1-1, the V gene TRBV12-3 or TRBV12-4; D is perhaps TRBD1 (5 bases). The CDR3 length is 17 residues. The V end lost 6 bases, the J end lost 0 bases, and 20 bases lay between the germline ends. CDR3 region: CASSRTRQLNMNTEAFF. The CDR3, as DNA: TGTGCCAGCAGCCGAACACGACAGCTAAACATGAACACTGAAGCTTTCTTT.

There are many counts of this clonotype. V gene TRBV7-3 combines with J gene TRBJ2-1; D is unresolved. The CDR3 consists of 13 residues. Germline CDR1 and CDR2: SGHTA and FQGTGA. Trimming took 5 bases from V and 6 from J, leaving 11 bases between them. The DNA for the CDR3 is TGTGCCAGCAGCCCCCAATCTGGCAATGAGCAGTTCTTC. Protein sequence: CASSPQSGNEQFF.

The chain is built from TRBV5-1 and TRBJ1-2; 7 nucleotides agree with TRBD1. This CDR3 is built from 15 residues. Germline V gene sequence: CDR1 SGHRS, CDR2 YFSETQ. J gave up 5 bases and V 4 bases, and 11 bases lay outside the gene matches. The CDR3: CASSATEPGQYGYTF. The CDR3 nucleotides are TGCGCCAGCAGCGCCACGGAACCGGGACAGTATGGCTACACCTTC.

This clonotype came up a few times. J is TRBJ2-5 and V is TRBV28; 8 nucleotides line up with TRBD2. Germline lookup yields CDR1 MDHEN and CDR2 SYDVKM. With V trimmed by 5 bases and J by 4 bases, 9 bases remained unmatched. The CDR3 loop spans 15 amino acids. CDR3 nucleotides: TGTGCCAGCAGTCCGGGACGAGCGGGAGCAGAGACCCAGTACTTC. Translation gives CASSPGRAGAETQYF.

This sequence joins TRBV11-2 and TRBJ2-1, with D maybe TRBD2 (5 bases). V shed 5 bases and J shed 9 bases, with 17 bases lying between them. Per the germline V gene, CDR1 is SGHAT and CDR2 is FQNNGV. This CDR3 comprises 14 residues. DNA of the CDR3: TGTGCCAGCAGCGCGGGTCTCAACCTAGGTGAGCAGTTCTTC. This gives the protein CASSAGLNLGEQFF.

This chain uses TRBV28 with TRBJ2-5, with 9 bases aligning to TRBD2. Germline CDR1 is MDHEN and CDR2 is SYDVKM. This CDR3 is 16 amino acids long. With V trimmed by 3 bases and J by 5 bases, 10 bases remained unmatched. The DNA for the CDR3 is TGTGCCAGCAGTTTTACTGGCGGGGGGGCGAAGGAGACCCAGTACTTC. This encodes CASSFTGGGAKETQYF. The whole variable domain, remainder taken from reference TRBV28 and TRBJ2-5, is DVKVTQSSRYLVKRTGEKVFLECVQDMDHENMFWYRQDPGLGLRLIYFSYDVKMKEKGDIPEGYSVSREKKERFSLILESASTNQTSMYLCASSFTGGGAKETQYFGPGTRLLVL.

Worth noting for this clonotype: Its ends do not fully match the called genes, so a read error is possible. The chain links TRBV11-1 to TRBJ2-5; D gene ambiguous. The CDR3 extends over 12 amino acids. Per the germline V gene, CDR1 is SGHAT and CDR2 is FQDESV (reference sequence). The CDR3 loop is CASSRTQEIQYF. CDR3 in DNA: TGTGCCAGCAGCCGGACCCAAGAGATCCAGTACTTC.